This TCR beta chain was captured by sequencing in a study of T cell responses to AZD1222 COVID-19 vaccine. Overall study results and limits: Samples come after the peak T cell response, not at day 14. At 160-218 and 743-854, vaccine-associated CD4 TCRs were dominant, and they spanned spike. Baseline antibody screening turned up just a handful of seropositive AZD1222 recipients.

Libraries were prepared by immunoSEQ multiplex PCR; TCRdb keeps only in-frame clonotypes and omits some of them. The sample holds 140,000 to 150,000 clones, approximately 90% seen once. The V and J ends lost 6 bases and 9 bases, in that order; junction bases with no gene match: 13. Germline V CDR1 and CDR2: PRHDT, FYEKMQ (reference sequence). The CDR3 length is 15 residues. As for this clone: The antigen is undetermined.

The TCR was taken from an adult who received the AZD1222 COVID-19 vaccine. The rearrangement joins TRBV13 to TRBJ2-1; 8 bases match TRBD1. Sequencing used peripheral blood, obtained 28 days after the second AZD1222 dose. DNA of the CDR3: TGTGCCAGCAGTTTTATTGGACAGGGACGGGGTGAGCAGTTCTTC. Amino acid sequence: CASSFIGQGRGEQFF.